This is a list of T cell receptor beta chains from one sample in a study of tumor and adjacent non-tumor tissue in lung cancer. TCRdb passed the multiplex PCR reads through MiXCR, listing each CDR3 protein once. Of approximately 130,000 distinct CDR3 sequences in the sample, about 66% were seen once. Sequencing input: lung tumor tissue. Receptor source: a man younger than 40 with non-small cell lung cancer. CDR3s include the opening cysteine and the closing phenylalanine or tryptophan. The D gene is left open where the match is weak. Expanded clones get a size class; other rows say once, few or many, or leave the size out.

J: TRBJ2-7; D: .; V: TRBV7-2; size: .; CDR3: CASSLGPGTTSYEQYF; DNA: TGTGCCAGCAGCTTAGGGCCGGGGACAACATCCTACGAGCAGTACTTC
J: TRBJ2-3; D: .; V: TRBV11-2; size: .; CDR3: CPSSPSRVAGTQYF; DNA: TGTCCCAGCAGCCCCTCGCGAGTCGCAGGTACGCAATATTTT
J: TRBJ2-1; D: .; V: TRBV20-1; size: .; CDR3: CSVSPISAGFSYNEQFF; DNA: TGCAGTGTTAGCCCGATTAGCGCAGGGTTCTCCTACAATGAGCAGTTCTTC
J: TRBJ1-1; D: .; V: TRBV12-3/TRBV12-4; size: .; CDR3: CANSPNRARGTGAFF; DNA: TGTGCCAACAGTCCAAACAGGGCCCGAGGCACTGGAGCTTTCTTT
J: TRBJ2-3; D: .; V: TRBV11-3; size: .; CDR3: CASSLGLGATDTQYF; DNA: TGTGCCAGCAGCTTGGGATTAGGGGCCACAGATACGCAGTATTTT
J: TRBJ1-2; D: .; V: TRBV5-4; size: few; CDR3: CASSRSAEVGGYTF; DNA: TGTGCCAGCAGCCGCTCCGCGGAAGTCGGGGGCTACACCTTC
J: TRBJ2-7; D: TRBD1; V: TRBV11-3; size: .; CDR3: CASSLRLGAGTGNEQYF; DNA: TGTGCCAGCAGCTTAAGGTTAGGTGCCGGGACAGGAAACGAGCAGTACTTC
J: TRBJ1-1; D: .; V: TRBV12-5; size: many; CDR3: CASGSQPGTGLTEAFF; DNA: TGTGCTAGTGGTTCCCAACCAGGAACGGGTCTAACTGAAGCTTTCTTT
J: TRBJ1-5; D: TRBD1; V: TRBV27; size: .; CDR3: CASSRTGNYQPQHF; DNA: TGTGCCAGCAGCCGGACAGGGAACTATCAGCCCCAGCATTTT
J: TRBJ2-5; D: TRBD1; V: TRBV6-4; size: .; CDR3: CASSEWTGGEIQYF; DNA: TGTGCCAGCAGTGAGTGGACAGGGGGAGAGATCCAGTACTTC
J: TRBJ2-1; D: TRBD1; V: TRBV24-1; size: .; CDR3: CATSDFWTGYHNDQFF; DNA: TGTGCCACCAGTGATTTTTGGACAGGGTACCACAATGATCAGTTCTTC
J: TRBJ1-4; D: TRBD1; V: TRBV24-1; size: .; CDR3: CATSDTKGGQGGEKLFF; DNA: TGTGCCACCAGTGACACGAAAGGGGGACAGGGAGGTGAAAAACTGTTTTTT
J: TRBJ2-1; D: .; V: TRBV5-4; size: many; CDR3: CASSFRSARHHPPFF; DNA: TGTGCCAGCAGCTTTAGGTCGGCGAGGCACCACCCCCCGTTCTTC
J: TRBJ2-7; D: .; V: TRBV11-3; size: .; CDR3: CASRSRGSNEQYF; DNA: TGTGCCAGCAGGTCAAGGGGGTCGAACGAGCAGTACTTC
J: TRBJ2-7; D: TRBD1; V: TRBV11-2; size: .; CDR3: CASSRDRGTYEQYF; DNA: TGTGCCAGCAGCCGCGACAGGGGGACCTACGAGCAGTACTTC
J: TRBJ1-2; D: TRBD1; V: TRBV6-5; size: once; CDR3: CASSYSGTANYDYTF; DNA: TGTGCCAGCAGTTACAGCGGGACAGCTAACTATGACTACACCTTC
J: TRBJ2-7; D: .; V: TRBV4-2; size: .; CDR3: CTSSRQGTGAYEQYF; DNA: TGTACCAGCAGCCGGCAAGGGACTGGGGCCTATGAGCAGTACTTC
J: TRBJ2-3; D: TRBD2; V: TRBV20-1; size: .; CDR3: CGATSGGPPADTQYF; DNA: TGCGGTGCTACTAGCGGGGGCCCCCCGGCAGATACGCAGTATTTT
J: TRBJ2-1; D: TRBD1; V: TRBV20-1; size: .; CDR3: CSARDWLNRQGLYSEQFF; DNA: TGCAGTGCTAGAGATTGGCTTAACCGACAGGGGTTATACAGTGAGCAGTTCTTC
J: TRBJ1-5; D: .; V: TRBV6-1; size: many; CDR3: CASSERAAFSNQPQHF; DNA: TGTGCCAGCAGTGAAAGGGCTGCTTTTAGCAATCAGCCCCAGCATTTT
J: TRBJ2-3; D: TRBD2; V: TRBV12-3/TRBV12-4; size: few; CDR3: CASKTSGRGGDTQYF; DNA: TGTGCCAGCAAGACCAGCGGGAGGGGTGGAGATACGCAGTATTTT
J: TRBJ2-1; D: TRBD1; V: TRBV13; size: many; CDR3: CASSPWGTEDWAYNEQFF; DNA: TGTGCCAGCAGTCCATGGGGGACAGAGGATTGGGCGTACAATGAGCAGTTCTTC
J: TRBJ2-3; D: .; V: TRBV20-1; size: .; CDR3: CSAGWDGTDTQHF; DNA: TGCAGTGCAGGTTGGGACGGCACAGATACGCAGCACTTT
J: TRBJ2-3; D: TRBD2; V: TRBV6-1; size: .; CDR3: CTCDPRSGGRDTKYF; DNA: TGTACCTGCGACCCCCGTAGCGGGGGCAGGGATACGAAGTATTTT
J: TRBJ2-1; D: TRBD2; V: TRBV5-3; size: few; CDR3: CARSLIVTSCTYNEQFF; DNA: TGTGCCAGAAGCTTGATAGTGACTAGCTGTACCTACAATGAGCAGTTCTTC
J: TRBJ2-2; D: TRBD2; V: TRBV11-3; size: few; CDR3: CPSSKIAGDTGELFF; DNA: TGTCCCAGCAGCAAGATAGCGGGAGATACCGGGGAGCTGTTTTTC
J: TRBJ2-1; D: .; V: TRBV20-1; size: many; CDR3: CSARDVSEGGYNEQFF; DNA: TGCAGTGCTAGAGATGTGTCGGAGGGGGGTTACAATGAGCAGTTCTTC
J: TRBJ2-2; D: .; V: TRBV11-2; size: many; CDR3: CASSPRTASNTGELSF; DNA: TGTGCCAGCAGCCCGAGGACAGCCTCGAACACCGGGGAGCTGTCTTTT
J: TRBJ2-3; D: .; V: TRBV12-3/TRBV12-4; size: .; CDR3: CASSFAMGTQYF; DNA: TGTGCCAGCAGCTTCGCGATGGGTACGCAGTATTTT
J: TRBJ1-2; D: .; V: TRBV6-2/TRBV6-3; size: .; CDR3: CASSYAGSWGYTF; DNA: TGTGCCAGTAGTTACGCGGGGTCTTGGGGCTACACCTTC
J: TRBJ1-5; D: .; V: TRBV12-3/TRBV12-4; size: once; CDR3: CVSNIPPSPPQHF; DNA: TGTGTCAGCAATATTCCTCCCAGCCCGCCTCAGCATTTT
J: TRBJ2-7; D: .; V: TRBV4-1; size: .; CDR3: CASTQDLAILGILEQYF; DNA: TGCGCCAGCACCCAAGACCTCGCAATTCTAGGCATCCTCGAGCAGTACTTC
J: TRBJ1-2; D: TRBD1; V: TRBV20-1; size: .; CDR3: CSVTHTGGHDYIF; DNA: TGCAGTGTTACACATACAGGGGGCCATGACTACATCTTC
J: TRBJ2-1; D: TRBD1; V: TRBV7-9; size: .; CDR3: CVSSPRDRENGQFF; DNA: TGTGTCAGCAGTCCACGGGACAGGGAAAATGGGCAGTTCTTC
J: TRBJ1-5; D: .; V: TRBV6-6; size: .; CDR3: CASSYSNRARGFSNQPQHF; DNA: TGTGCCAGCAGTTACTCAAACAGGGCCAGGGGATTTAGCAATCAGCCCCAGCATTTT
J: TRBJ2-7; D: TRBD2; V: TRBV4-2; size: once; CDR3: CPSSLEATSGSLEQYF; DNA: TGTCCCAGCAGCCTCGAGGCGACTAGCGGGAGTTTAGAGCAGTACTTC
J: TRBJ2-1; D: TRBD2; V: TRBV20-1; size: .; CDR3: CSASRTSSYNEHFF; DNA: TGCAGTGCTAGTCGGACTAGCTCCTACAATGAACACTTCTTC
J: TRBJ2-7; D: .; V: TRBV4-1; size: .; CDR3: CTSSQDFSEQCF; DNA: TGCACCAGCAGCCAAGATTTTTCCGAGCAGTGCTTC
J: TRBJ2-3; D: .; V: TRBV11-2; size: .; CDR3: CASSLVSPRAQDTQYF; DNA: TGTGCCAGCAGCTTAGTGTCTCCCCGGGCGCAAGATACGCAGTACTTT
J: TRBJ1-4; D: TRBD1; V: TRBV12-3/TRBV12-4; size: .; CDR3: CASIFGGGATNEKLFF; DNA: TGTGCCAGCATTTTTGGAGGGGGCGCAACTAATGAAAAACTGTTTTTT
J: TRBJ1-1; D: .; V: TRBV10-2; size: medium-sized; CDR3: CASSVESGITEAFF; DNA: TGCGCCAGCAGTGTAGAGTCGGGGATCACTGAAGCTTTCTTT
J: TRBJ1-1; D: TRBD1; V: TRBV12-3/TRBV12-4; size: .; CDR3: CDSSRAGGTEAFF; DNA: TGTGACAGCAGCCGGGCAGGGGGGACTGAAGCTTTCTTT